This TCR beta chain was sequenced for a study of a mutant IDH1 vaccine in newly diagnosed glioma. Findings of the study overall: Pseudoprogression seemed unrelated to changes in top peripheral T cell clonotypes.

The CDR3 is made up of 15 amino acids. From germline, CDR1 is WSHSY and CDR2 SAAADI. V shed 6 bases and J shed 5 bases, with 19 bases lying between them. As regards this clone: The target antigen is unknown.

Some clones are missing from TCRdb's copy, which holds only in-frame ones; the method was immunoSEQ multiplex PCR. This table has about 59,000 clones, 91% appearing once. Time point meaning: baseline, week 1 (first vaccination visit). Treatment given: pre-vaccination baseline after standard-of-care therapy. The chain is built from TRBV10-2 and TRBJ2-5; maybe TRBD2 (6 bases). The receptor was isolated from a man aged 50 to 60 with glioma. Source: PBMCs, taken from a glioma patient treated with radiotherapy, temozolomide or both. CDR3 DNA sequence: TGCGCCAGCAGCCAGCCCCGGGACTCTGTGGAGACCCAGTACTTC. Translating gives CASSQPRDSVETQYF.